Below, 10 T cell receptor beta chains from the same sample are listed, as sequenced in a study of T-cell reconstitution after alpha-beta-depleted transplantation in children. The TCRbeta library was prepared with unique molecular identifiers. TCRdb used MiXCR to reprocess the PCR reads, holding one entry per CDR3 protein. This sample has 420,000 or so distinct CDR3 sequences, with approximately 11% found just once. The specimen comprised PBMCs from the stem cell graft donor, sampled from the stem cell graft. The receptors were gathered from a human donor who donated a stem cell graft to a child with acute myeloid leukemia.

In its sample, this clonotype was seen a few times. The chain combines TRBV20-1 with TRBJ1-2; 8 nucleotides agree with TRBD1. Per germline, CDR1 DFQATT and CDR2 SNEGSKA (reference sequence). V lost 1 base to trimming and J lost 4 bases; unmatched junction nucleotides: 8. The CDR3 spans 15 residues. DNA for the CDR3: TGCAGTGCTAGAGGGACAGGGTGGTTGCTCTATGGCTACACCTTC. It specifies CSARGTGWLLYGYTF.

The rearrangement uses TRBV20-1 and TRBJ2-1, with D possibly being TRBD1 (6 bases). This CDR3 is 14 amino acids long. Germline V gene data show CDR1 as DFQATT and CDR2 as SNEGSKA (reference sequence). This CDR3 reads CSGRQGPTYNEQFF. DNA for the CDR3: TGCAGCGGTCGGCAGGGGCCCACCTACAATGAGCAGTTCTTC.

This clonotype was picked up a small number of times. The chain combines TRBV2 with TRBJ2-5, with D perhaps matching TRBD1 (6 bases). The CDR3 length is 18 residues. Germline assignment: CDR1 SNHLY and CDR2 FYNNEI. Trimming removed 2 bases from V and 4 bases from J, with 23 bases in between. In nucleotides, the CDR3 is TGTGCCAGCAGTGAAATAGGTGGATACGACAGGCACGGAGAGACCCAGTACTTC. This codes for CASSEIGGYDRHGETQYF.

This clonotype came up many times. At one end, the junction sequence differs from germline, possibly due to a read error. The rearrangement links TRBV5-1 to TRBJ1-5, with D unresolved. The germline V gene encodes CDR1 SGHRS and CDR2 YFSETQ. The CDR3 length is 13 residues. DNA for the CDR3: TGTGCCAGCAGCTTAGGTTCTAATCAGCCCCAGCATTTT. This sequence encodes CASSLGSNQPQHF.

This chain joins TRBV3-1 and TRBJ2-3; D unresolved. The CDR3 spans 14 residues. V lost 1 base and J lost 6, with 11 bases in between. In germline, CDR1 is LGHDT, CDR2 YNNKEL (reference sequence). The CDR3 sequence: CASSQVADEDTQYF. The CDR3 nucleotides read TGTGCCAGCAGCCAAGTTGCCGATGAGGATACGCAGTATTTT.

This clonotype was picked up many times. The CDR3 reads CAISGDRGGYGYTF. In nucleotides, the CDR3 is TGTGCCATCAGTGGGGACAGGGGGGGCTATGGCTACACCTTC. The genes are TRBV10-3 and TRBJ1-2, with TRBD1 identical over 11 bases. CDR1 and CDR2 from the germline V gene are ENHRY and SYGVKD. This CDR3 contains 14 residues. Trimming took 4 bases from V and 4 from J; bases not matched to a gene: 2.

This clonotype was seen at least ten times. The chain uses TRBV4-1 and TRBJ1-4; D is uncertain. This CDR3 spans 13 amino acids. The germline V gene has CDR1 MGHRA and CDR2 YSYEKL. The germline V and J ends were trimmed by 1 base and 8 bases, with 8 bases remaining between them. For the CDR3, the DNA is TGCGCCAGCAGCCAAGGCGGAAGCGAAAAACTGTTTTTT. It specifies CASSQGGSEKLFF.

V is TRBV7-2 and J is TRBJ1-2, with D tentatively TRBD1 (6 bases). Trimming pared 6 bases from V and 2 bases from J, leaving 16 bases between. Per the germline V gene, CDR1 is SGHTA and CDR2 is FQGNSA. The CDR3 loop spans 15 amino acids. Here the CDR3 reads CASRSTGPGNYGYTF. The CDR3 DNA reads as TGTGCCAGCAGGTCAACAGGGCCAGGCAACTATGGCTACACCTTC.

This chain joins TRBV18 and TRBJ2-5, with D possibly being TRBD1 (5 bases). CDR3 size: 14 residues. Trimming shortened V by 1 base and J by 5 bases, and 11 bases separated the two germline ends. Germline V gene lookup returns CDR1 KGHSH and CDR2 LQKENI. CDR3 bases: TGTGCCAGCTCACCACAGGGGAATGGGGAGACCCAGTACTTC. Its protein is CASSPQGNGETQYF.

The chain has TRBV23-1 and TRBJ1-5; no definite D call. TRBV23-1 is treated as an ORF (open reading frame) with a function not yet certain. This CDR3 spans 15 amino acids. V was shortened by 0 bases and J by 2 bases, with 8 bases between the two germline ends. Here the CDR3 DNA reads TGCGCCAGCAGTCAATCGTCCAGCCGCAATCAGCCCCAGCATTTT. It translates to CASSQSSSRNQPQHF.